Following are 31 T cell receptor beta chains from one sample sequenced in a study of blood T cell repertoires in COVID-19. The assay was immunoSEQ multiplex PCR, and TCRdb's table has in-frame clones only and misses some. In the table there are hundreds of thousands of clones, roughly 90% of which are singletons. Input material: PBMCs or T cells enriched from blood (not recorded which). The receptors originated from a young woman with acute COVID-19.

CDR3: CASSPHGGPMNTEAFF. In DNA, the CDR3 is TGTGCCAGCAGCCCCCACGGGGGACCGATGAACACTGAAGCTTTCTTT. This rearrangement joins TRBV5-4 to TRBJ1-1; possibly TRBD1 for D (5 bases). Germline CDR1 is SGHNT and CDR2 is YYREEE (reference sequence). With 4 bases removed from V and 0 bases from J, the gap between germline ends came to 16 bases. This CDR3 region has 16 residues.

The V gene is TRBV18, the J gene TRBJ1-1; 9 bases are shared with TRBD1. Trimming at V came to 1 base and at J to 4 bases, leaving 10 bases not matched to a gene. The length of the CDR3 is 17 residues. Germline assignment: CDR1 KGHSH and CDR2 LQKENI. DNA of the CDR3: TGTGCCAGCTCACCACGACGGACAGGGGCCTTGGGCACTGAAGCTTTCTTT. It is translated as CASSPRRTGALGTEAFF. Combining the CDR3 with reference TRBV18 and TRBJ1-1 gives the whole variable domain NAGVMQNPRHLVRRRGQEARLRCSPMKGHSHVYWYRQLPEEGLKFMVYLQKENIIDESGMPKERFSAEFPKEGPSILRIQQVVRGDSAAYFCASSPRRTGALGTEAFFGQGTRLTVV.

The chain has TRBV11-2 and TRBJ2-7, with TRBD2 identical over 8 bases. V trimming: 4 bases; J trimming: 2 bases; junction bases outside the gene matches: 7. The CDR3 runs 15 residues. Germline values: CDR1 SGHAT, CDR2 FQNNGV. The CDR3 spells CASSSVPGLAYEQYF. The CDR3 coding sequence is TGTGCCAGCAGCTCGGTGCCGGGACTAGCCTACGAGCAGTACTTC.

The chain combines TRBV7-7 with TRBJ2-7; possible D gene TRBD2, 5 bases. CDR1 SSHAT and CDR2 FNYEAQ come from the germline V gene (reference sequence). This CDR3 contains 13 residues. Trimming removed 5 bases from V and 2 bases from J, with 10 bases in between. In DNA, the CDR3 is TGTGCCAGCAGCGACCGGGAAACCTACGAGCAGTACTTC. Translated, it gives CASSDRETYEQYF.

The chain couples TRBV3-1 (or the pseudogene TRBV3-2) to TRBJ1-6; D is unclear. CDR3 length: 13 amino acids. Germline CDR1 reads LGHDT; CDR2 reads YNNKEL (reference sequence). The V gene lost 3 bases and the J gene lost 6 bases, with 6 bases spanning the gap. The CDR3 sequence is CASSQGFNSPLHF. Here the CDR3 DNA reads TGTGCCAGCAGCCAGGGCTTTAATTCACCCCTCCACTTT.

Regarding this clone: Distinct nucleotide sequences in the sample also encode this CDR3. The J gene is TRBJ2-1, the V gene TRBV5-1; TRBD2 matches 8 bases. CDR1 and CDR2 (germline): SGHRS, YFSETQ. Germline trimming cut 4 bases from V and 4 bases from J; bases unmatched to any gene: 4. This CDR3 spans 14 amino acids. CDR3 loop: CASSPGLVYNEQFF. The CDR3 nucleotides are TGCGCCAGCAGCCCGGGACTAGTTTACAATGAGCAGTTCTTC.

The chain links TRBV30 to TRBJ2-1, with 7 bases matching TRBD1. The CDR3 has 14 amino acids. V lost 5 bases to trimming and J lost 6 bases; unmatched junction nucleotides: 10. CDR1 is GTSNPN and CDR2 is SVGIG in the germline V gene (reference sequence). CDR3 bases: TGTGCCTGGGAAAGGGGGCCCGGTTTCAATGAGCAGTTCTTC. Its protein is CAWERGPGFNEQFF.

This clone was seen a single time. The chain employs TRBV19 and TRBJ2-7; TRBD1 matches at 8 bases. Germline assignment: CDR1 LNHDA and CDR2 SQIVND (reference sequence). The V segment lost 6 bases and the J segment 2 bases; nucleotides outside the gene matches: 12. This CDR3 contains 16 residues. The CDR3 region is CASSSGQGGSTYEQYF. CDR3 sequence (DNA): TGTGCCAGTAGCTCCGGACAGGGCGGTAGCACCTACGAGCAGTACTTC.

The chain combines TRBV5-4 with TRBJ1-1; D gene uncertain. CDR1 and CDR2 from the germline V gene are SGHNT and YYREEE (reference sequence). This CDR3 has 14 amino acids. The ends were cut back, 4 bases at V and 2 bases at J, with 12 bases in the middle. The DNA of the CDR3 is TGTGCCAGCAGCCTAGGACTGACCAACACTGAAGCTTTCTTT. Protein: CASSLGLTNTEAFF.

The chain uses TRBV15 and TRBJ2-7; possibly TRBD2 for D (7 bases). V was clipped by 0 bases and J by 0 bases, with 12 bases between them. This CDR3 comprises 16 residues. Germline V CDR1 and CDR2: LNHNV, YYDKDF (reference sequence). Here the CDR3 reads CATSREGGGPSYEQYF. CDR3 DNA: TGTGCCACCAGCAGAGAGGGGGGGGGCCCCTCCTACGAGCAGTACTTC.

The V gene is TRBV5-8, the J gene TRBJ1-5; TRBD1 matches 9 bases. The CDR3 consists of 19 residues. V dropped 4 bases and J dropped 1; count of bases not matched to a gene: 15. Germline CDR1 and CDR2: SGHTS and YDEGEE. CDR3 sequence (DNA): TGTGCCAGCAGCGTGGCGCCCGCGGGACAGGGCAAGAGCAATCAGCCCCAGCATTTT. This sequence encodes CASSVAPAGQGKSNQPQHF. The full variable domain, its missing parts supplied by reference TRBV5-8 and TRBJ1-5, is EAGVTQSPTHLIKTRGQQATLRCSPISGHTSVYWYQQALGLGLQFLLWYDEGEERNRGNFPPRFSGRQFPNYSSELNVNALELEDSALYLCASSVAPAGQGKSNQPQHFGDGTRLSIL.

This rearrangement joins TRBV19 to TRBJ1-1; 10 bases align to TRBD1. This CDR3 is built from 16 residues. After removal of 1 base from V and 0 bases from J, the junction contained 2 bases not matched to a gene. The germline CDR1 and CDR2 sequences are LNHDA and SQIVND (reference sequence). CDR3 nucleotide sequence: TGTGCCAGTAGTATAGTGGGACAGGGGATGAACACTGAAGCTTTCTTT. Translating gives CASSIVGQGMNTEAFF.

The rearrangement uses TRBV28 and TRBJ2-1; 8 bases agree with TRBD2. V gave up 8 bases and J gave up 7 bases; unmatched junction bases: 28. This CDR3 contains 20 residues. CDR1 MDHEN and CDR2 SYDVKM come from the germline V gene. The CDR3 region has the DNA TGTGCCAGCGGTCCCCCTTACCCAGCGGGAGTGGGGCGTTCGGCTAATGAGCAGTTCTTC. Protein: CASGPPYPAGVGRSANEQFF.

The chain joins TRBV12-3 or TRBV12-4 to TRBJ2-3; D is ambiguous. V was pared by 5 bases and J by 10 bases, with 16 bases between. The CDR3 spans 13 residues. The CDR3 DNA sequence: TGTGCCAGCAGTCCTCGATTCCTACGGGCGCAGTATTTT. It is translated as CASSPRFLRAQYF.

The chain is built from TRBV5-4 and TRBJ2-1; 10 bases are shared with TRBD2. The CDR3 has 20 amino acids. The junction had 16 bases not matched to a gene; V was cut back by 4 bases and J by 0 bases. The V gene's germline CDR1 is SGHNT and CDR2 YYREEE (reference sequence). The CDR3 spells CASSPPAGGLLSSSYNEQFF. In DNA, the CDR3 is TGTGCCAGCAGCCCCCCAGCGGGAGGGCTCCTTAGTAGCTCCTACAATGAGCAGTTCTTC.

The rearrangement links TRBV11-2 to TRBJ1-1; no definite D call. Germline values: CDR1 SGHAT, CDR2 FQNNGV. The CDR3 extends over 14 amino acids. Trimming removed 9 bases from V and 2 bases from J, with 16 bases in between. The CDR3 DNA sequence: TGTGCCAGTAAGGTGCAGAGCGCAAACACTGAAGCTTTCTTT. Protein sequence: CASKVQSANTEAFF.

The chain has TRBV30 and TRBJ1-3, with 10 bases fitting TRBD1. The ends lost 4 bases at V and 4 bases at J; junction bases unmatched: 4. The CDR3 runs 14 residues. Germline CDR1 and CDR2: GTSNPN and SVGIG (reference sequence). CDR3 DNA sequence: TGTGCCTGGACTTTGACAGGGGGCGGAAACACCATATATTTT. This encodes CAWTLTGGGNTIYF.

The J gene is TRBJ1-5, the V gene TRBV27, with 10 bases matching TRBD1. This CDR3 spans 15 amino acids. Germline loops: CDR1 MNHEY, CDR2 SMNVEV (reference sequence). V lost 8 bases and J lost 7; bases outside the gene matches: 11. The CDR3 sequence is CASRAGQGTGQPQHF. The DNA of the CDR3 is TGTGCCAGCCGGGCGGGACAGGGGACAGGGCAGCCCCAGCATTTT.

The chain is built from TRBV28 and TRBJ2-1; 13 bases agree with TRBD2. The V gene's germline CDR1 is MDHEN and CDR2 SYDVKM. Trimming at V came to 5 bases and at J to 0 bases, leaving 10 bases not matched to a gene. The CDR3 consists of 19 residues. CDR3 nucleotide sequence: TGTGCCAGCAGTCCCACTAGCGGGAGGGCCCTAAGCTCCTACAATGAGCAGTTCTTC. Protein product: CASSPTSGRALSSYNEQFF.

The CDR3 is CASSRLAGPPYEQYF. The CDR3 DNA reads as TGTGCCAGTAGCAGACTAGCGGGACCCCCCTACGAGCAGTACTTC. V usage is TRBV19 and J usage is TRBJ2-7; TRBD2 matches at 11 bases. This CDR3 is built from 15 residues. V gave up 6 bases and J gave up 2 bases; unmatched junction bases: 6. Per germline, CDR1 LNHDA and CDR2 SQIVND (reference sequence).

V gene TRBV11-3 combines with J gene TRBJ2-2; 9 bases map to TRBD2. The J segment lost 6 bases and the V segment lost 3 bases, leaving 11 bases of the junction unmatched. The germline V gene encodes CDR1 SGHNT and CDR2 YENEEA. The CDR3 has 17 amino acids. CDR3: CASSFAPGLAGSGELFF. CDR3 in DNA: TGTGCCAGCAGCTTCGCTCCGGGACTAGCTGGGTCCGGGGAGCTGTTTTTT. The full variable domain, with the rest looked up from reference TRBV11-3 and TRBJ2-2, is EAGVVQSPRYKIIEKKQPVAFWCNPISGHNTLYWYLQNLGQGPELLIRYENEEAVDDSQLPKDRFSAERLKGVDSTLKIQPAELGDSAVYLCASSFAPGLAGSGELFFGEGSRLTVL.

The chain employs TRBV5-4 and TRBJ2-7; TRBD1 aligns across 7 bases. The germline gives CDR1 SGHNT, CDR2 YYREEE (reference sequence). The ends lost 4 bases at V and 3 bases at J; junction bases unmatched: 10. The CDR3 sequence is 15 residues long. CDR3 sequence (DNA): TGTGCCAGCAGCGTAAGGGGGCCCCTACACTACGAGCAGTACTTC. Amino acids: CASSVRGPLHYEQYF.

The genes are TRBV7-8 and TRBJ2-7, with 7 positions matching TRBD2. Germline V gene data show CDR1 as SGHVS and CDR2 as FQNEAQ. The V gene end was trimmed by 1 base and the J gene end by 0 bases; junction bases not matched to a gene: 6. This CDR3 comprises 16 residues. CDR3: CASSLGEGRSSYEQYF. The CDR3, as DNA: TGTGCCAGCAGCTTAGGGGAGGGCAGGAGCTCCTACGAGCAGTACTTC.

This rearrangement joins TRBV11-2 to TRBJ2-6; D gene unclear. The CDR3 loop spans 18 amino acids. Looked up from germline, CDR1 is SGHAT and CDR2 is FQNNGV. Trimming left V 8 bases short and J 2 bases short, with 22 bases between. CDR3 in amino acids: CASETYPASLAGANVLTF. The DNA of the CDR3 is TGTGCCAGCGAGACTTACCCCGCCAGTTTAGCTGGGGCCAACGTCCTGACTTTC.

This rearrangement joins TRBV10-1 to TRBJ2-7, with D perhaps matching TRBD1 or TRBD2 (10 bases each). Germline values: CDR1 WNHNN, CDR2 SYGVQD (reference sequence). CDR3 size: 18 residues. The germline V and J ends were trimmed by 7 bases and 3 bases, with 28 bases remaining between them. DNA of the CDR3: TGCGCCAGCAAAAGGGACAGGGGTACGACTAGCGGGTGCTACGAGCAGTACTTC. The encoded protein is CASKRDRGTTSGCYEQYF.

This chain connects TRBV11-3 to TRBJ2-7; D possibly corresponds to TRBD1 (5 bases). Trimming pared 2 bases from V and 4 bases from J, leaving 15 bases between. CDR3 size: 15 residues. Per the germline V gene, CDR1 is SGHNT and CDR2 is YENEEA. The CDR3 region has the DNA TGTGCCAGCAGCTTATGGCAGGGTCCCCTTTACGAGCAGTACTTC. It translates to CASSLWQGPLYEQYF.

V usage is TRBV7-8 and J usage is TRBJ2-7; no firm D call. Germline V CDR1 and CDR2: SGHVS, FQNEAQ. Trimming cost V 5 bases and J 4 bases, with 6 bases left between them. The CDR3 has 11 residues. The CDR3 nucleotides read TGTGCCAGCAGCCCGGGTTACGAGCAGTACTTC. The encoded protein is CASSPGYEQYF.

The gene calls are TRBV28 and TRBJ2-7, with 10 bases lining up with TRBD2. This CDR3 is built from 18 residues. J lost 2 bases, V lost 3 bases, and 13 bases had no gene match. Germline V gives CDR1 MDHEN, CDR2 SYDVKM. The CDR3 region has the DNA TGTGCCAGCAGTTTTCCTAGCAGCGGGAGGGCCCACCCCTACGAGCAGTACTTC. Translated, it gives CASSFPSSGRAHPYEQYF. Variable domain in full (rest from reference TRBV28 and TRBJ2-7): DVKVTQSSRYLVKRTGEKVFLECVQDMDHENMFWYRQDPGLGLRLIYFSYDVKMKEKGDIPEGYSVSREKKERFSLILESASTNQTSMYLCASSFPSSGRAHPYEQYFGPGTRLTVT.

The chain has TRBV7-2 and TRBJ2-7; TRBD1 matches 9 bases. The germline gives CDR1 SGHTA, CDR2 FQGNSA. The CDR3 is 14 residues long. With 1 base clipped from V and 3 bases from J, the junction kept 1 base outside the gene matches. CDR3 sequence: CASSLVGQGYEQYF. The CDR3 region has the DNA TGTGCCAGCAGCTTAGTGGGACAGGGCTACGAGCAGTACTTC. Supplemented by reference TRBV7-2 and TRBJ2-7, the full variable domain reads GAGVSQSPSNKVTEKGKDVELRCDPISGHTALYWYRQSLGQGLEFLIYFQGNSAPDKSGLPSDRFSAERTGGSVSTLTIQRTQQEDSAVYLCASSLVGQGYEQYFGPGTRLTVT.

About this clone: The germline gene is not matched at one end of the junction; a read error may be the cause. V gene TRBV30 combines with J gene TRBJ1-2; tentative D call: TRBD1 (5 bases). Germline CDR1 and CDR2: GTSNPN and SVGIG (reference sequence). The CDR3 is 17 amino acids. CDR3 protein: CAWSVIRLDTLDYGYTF. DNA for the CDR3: TGTGCCTGGAGTGTGATTCGGTTGGACACCTTGGACTACGGCTACACCTTC.

CDR3 sequence reads: CASSSVNNSPLHF. The CDR3 region has the DNA TGTGCCAGCAGTTCCGTTAATAATTCACCCCTCCACTTT. The rearrangement uses TRBV25-1 and TRBJ1-6, with D uncertain. The V gene lost 5 bases and the J gene lost 5 bases, with 7 bases spanning the gap. The length of the CDR3 is 13 residues. CDR1 is MGHDK and CDR2 is SYGVNS in the germline V gene.